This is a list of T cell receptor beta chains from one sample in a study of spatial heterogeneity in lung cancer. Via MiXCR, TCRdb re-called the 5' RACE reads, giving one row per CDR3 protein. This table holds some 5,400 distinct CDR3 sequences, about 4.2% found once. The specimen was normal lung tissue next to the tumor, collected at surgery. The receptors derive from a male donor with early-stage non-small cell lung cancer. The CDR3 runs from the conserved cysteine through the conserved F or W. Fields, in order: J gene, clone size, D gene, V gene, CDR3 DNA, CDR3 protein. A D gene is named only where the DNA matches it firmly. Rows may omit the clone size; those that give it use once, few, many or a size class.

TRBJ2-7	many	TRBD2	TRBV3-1	TGTGCCAGCAGGGGGAGGGAGGAGCAGTACTTC	CASRGREEQYF
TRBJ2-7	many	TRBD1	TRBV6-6	TGTGCCAGCAGTCCAAGACAGGGAGTGCAGTACTTC	CASSPRQGVQYF
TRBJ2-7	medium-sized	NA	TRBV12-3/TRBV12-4	TGTGCCAGCAGTTCTACTAGTGGGCCCTCAGGGCAGTACTTC	CASSSTSGPSGQYF
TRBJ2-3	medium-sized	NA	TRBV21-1	TGTGCCAGCAGCAAAGGCGAAGGGTTGACAGATACGCAGTATTTT	CASSKGEGLTDTQYF
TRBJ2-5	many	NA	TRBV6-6	TGTGCCAGCAGTTATATGAAGACCCAGTACTTC	CASSYMKTQYF
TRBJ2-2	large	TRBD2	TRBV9	TGTGCCAGCAGCTTTTCCTCCGGGACTAGGTCCGGGGAGCTGTTTTTT	CASSFSSGTRSGELFF
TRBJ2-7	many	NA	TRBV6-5	TGTGCCAGCAGCGAAGACAGGTGTCCCTACGAGCAGTACTTC	CASSEDRCPYEQYF
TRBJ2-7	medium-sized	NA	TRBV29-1	TGCAGCGTTGTGAGGAGACAGGAGGGCGAGCAGTACTTC	CSVVRRQEGEQYF
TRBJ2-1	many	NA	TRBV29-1	TGCAGCGTTGAAACAGCCTACAATGAGCAGTTCTTC	CSVETAYNEQFF
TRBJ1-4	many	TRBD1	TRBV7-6	TGTGCCAGCAGCTTAGGGGCCACAGGGGGGAGAGGTGAAAAACTGTTTTTT	CASSLGATGGRGEKLFF
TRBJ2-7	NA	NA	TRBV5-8	TGTGCCAGCAGCTTGGGTCTAGCGAACCACTACGAGCAGTACTTC	CASSLGLANHYEQYF
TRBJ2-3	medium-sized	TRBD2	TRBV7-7	TGTGCCAGCAGCCCCCGGGTAGCGGGGTGGACAGATACGCAGTATTTT	CASSPRVAGWTDTQYF
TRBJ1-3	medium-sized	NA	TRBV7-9	TGTGCCAGCAGCTTCAGCCGGGGGAGATCAGGAAACACCATATATTTT	CASSFSRGRSGNTIYF
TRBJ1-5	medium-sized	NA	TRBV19	TGTGCCAGTAGTAATGATGGGAATCAGCCCCAGCATTTT	CASSNDGNQPQHF
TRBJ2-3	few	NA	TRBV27	TGTGCCAGCAGTACCCGACCCCGAGATACGCAGTATTTT	CASSTRPRDTQYF
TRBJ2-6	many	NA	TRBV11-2	TGTGCCACGGGATGGAGCTCTGGGGCCAACGTCCTGACTTTC	CATGWSSGANVLTF
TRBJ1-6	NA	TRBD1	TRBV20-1	TGCAGTGCTAGAGATTCGGGACAGGTTTCACCCCTCCACTTT	CSARDSGQVSPLHF
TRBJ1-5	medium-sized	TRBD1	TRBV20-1	TGCAGTGCTAGACAGGGGGCGAATCAGCCCCAGCATTTT	CSARQGANQPQHF
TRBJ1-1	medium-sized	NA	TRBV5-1	TGCGCCAGCAGCTTGGGTGGGGGCCGGAACACTGAAGCTTTCTTT	CASSLGGGRNTEAFF
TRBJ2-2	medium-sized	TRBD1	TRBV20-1	TGCAGTGCTACGGGACAGGGAGACACCGGGGAGCTGTTTTTT	CSATGQGDTGELFF
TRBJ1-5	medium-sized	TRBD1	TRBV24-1	TGTGCCACCAGTGATTTCGGGACAGTTCAGCCCCAGCATTTT	CATSDFGTVQPQHF
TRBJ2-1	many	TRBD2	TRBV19	TGTGCCAGTAGCAAAGGACGGCTAGCGGGAGTGATGGTGGATGAGCAGTTCTTC	CASSKGRLAGVMVDEQFF
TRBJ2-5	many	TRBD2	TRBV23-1	TGCGCCAGCAGAGGGGAAGGCAGGGAGGGGACCCAGTACTTC	CASRGEGREGTQYF
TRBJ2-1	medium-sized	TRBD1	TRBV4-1	TGCGCCAGCAGCCAAGATCCGGCGGACAGGGGACCTTGGAATGAGCAGTTCTTC	CASSQDPADRGPWNEQFF
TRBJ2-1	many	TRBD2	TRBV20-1	TGCAGTGCTAGAGCCCAGCGGGAGCTCAATGAGCAGTTCTTC	CSARAQRELNEQFF
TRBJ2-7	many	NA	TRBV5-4	TGTGCCAGCAGCTTGGAAGGGGACCCCTACGAGCAGTACTTC	CASSLEGDPYEQYF
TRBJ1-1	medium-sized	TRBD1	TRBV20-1	TGCAGTGCTACCCGAGACAGGGAGAACACTGAAGCTTTCTTT	CSATRDRENTEAFF
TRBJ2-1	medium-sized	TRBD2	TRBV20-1	TGCAGTGCTAGGCTAGCGGGTGGGAGTGAGCAGTTCTTC	CSARLAGGSEQFF
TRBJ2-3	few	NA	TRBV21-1	TGTGCCAGCAGCAAAGGCGAAGGGTGGACAGATACGCAGTATTTT	CASSKGEGWTDTQYF
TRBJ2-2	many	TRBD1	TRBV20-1	TGCAGTGCGCTTGAGGGACAGGGGGCCTCCGGGGAGCTGTTTTTT	CSALEGQGASGELFF
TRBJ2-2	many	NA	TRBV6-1	TGTGCCAGCAGCCGACCGCTCAGGGGTCCCTTCGCCGGGGAGCTGTTTTTT	CASSRPLRGPFAGELFF
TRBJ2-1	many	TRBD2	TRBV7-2	TGTGCCAGCAGCTCCCTCGTCGCTAGCGGCAATGAGCAGTTCTTC	CASSSLVASGNEQFF
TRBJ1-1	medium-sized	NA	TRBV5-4	TGTGCCAGCAGGGCTTCAGGTAACACTGAAGCTTTCTTT	CASRASGNTEAFF
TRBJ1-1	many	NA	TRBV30	TGTGCCTGGAGTGTGAAGGGGTCCGCGCTAAACGGGGGCACTGAAGCTTTCTTT	CAWSVKGSALNGGTEAFF
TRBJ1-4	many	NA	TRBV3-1	TGTGCCAGCAGGGGCGTAAATGAAAAACTGTTTTTT	CASRGVNEKLFF
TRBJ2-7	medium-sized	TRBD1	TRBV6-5	TGTGCCAGCAGTCGGACAGGGCCCTACGAGCAGTACTTC	CASSRTGPYEQYF
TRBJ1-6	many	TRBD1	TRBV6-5	TGTGCCAGCAGTCCCGGACAGGGGGTGGATAATTCACCCCTCCACTTT	CASSPGQGVDNSPLHF
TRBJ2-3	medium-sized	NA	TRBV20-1	TGCAGTGCCCGAACAGGAGATACGCAGTATTTT	CSARTGDTQYF
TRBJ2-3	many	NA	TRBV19	TGTGCCAGTAGTAATAGCGGCAACACAGATACGCAGTATTTT	CASSNSGNTDTQYF
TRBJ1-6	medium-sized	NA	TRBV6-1	TGTGCCAGCAGTGAATCAATTACAGATTCACCCCTCCACTTT	CASSESITDSPLHF
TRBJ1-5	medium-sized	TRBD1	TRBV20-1	TGCAGTGCCAAGCGGGGACAGGGGAATAGCAATCAGCCCCAGCATTTT	CSAKRGQGNSNQPQHF
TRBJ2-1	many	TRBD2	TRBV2	TGTGCCAGCAGTACCGGACTAGCGGGGGACAATGAGCAGTTCTTC	CASSTGLAGDNEQFF
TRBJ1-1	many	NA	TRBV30	TGTGCCTGGAGGCACGCGAACACTGAAGCTTTCTTT	CAWRHANTEAFF
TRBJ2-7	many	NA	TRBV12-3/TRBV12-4	TGTGCCAGCAGTTGGCTAGTCGCCGAGCAGTACTTC	CASSWLVAEQYF
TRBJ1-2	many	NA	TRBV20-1	TGCAGTGCTAGAGAGCTTGGCTACACCTTC	CSARELGYTF
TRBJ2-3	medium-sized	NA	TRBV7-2	TGTGCCAGCAGCTTAGACCCCTGTGCAGATACGCAGTATTTT	CASSLDPCADTQYF
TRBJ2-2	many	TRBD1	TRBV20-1	TGCAGTGCCATCATAGGGGGCGCGGGCGGGGAGCTGTTTTTT	CSAIIGGAGGELFF
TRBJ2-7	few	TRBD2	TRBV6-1	TGTGCCAGCAGTGAACGCGGGAGGGCCCGCGAGCAGTACTTC	CASSERGRAREQYF
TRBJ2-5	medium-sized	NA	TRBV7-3	TGTGCCAGCAGCTTAACCGGGGAAGGAGAGACCCAGTACTTC	CASSLTGEGETQYF
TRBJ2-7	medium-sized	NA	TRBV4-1	TGCGCCAGCAGCCAAGAATTCGGGGCCAACTCCTACGAGCAGTACTTC	CASSQEFGANSYEQYF
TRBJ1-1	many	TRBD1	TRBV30	TGTGCCTGGAGTGTACGAGGACAGGGGGCTGCGGCTTTCTTT	CAWSVRGQGAAAFF
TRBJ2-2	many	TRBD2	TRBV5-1	TGCGCCAGCATACCGGGGACTAGCGGCCACACCGGGGAGCTGTTTTTT	CASIPGTSGHTGELFF